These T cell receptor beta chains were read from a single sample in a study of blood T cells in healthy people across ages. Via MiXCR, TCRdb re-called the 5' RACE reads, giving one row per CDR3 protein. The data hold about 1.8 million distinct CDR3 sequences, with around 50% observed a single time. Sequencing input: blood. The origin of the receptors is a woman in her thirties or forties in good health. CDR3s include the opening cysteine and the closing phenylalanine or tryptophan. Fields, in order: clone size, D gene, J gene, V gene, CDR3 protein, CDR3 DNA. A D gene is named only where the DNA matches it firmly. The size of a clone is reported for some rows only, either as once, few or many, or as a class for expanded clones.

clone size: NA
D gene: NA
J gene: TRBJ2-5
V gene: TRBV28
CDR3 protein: CASSLQTGVLATQYF
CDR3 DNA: TGTGCCAGCAGTCTTCAAACAGGTGTATTGGCGACCCAGTACTTC

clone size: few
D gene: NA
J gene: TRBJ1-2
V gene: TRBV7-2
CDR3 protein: CASTASQNYGYTF
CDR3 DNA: TGTGCCAGCACCGCAAGTCAAAACTATGGCTACACCTTC

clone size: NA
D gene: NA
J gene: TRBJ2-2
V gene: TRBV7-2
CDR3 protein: CASSPSRNTGELFF
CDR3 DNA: TGTGCCAGCAGCCCTAGCCGTAACACCGGGGAGCTGTTTTTT

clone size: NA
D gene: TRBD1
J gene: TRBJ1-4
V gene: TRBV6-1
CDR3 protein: CASTIGTGREKLFF
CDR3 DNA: TGTGCCAGCACAATTGGGACAGGGCGTGAAAAACTGTTTTTT

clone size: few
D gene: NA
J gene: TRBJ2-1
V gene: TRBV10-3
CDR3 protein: CAISERGADEQFF
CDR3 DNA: TGTGCCATCAGTGAGCGCGGTGCGGATGAGCAGTTCTTC

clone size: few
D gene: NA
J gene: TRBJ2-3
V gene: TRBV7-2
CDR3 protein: CASSLVGSETDTQYF
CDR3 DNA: TGTGCCAGCAGCTTAGTTGGGAGCGAGACAGATACGCAGTATTTT

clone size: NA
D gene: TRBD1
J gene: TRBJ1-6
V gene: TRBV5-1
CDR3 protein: CASSPAQGPNSPLHF
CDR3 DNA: TGCGCCAGCAGCCCAGCACAGGGGCCCAATTCACCCCTCCACTTT

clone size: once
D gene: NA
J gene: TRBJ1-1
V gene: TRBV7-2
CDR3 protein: CASSVVPTNTEAFF
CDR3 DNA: TGTGCCAGCAGCGTAGTACCGACGAACACTGAAGCTTTCTTT

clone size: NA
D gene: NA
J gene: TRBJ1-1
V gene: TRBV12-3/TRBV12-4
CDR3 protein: CASSLLINTEAFF
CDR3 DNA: TGTGCCAGCAGTTTACTAATAAACACTGAAGCTTTCTTT

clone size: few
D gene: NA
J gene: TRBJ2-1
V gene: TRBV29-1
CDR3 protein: CSVRGGEPSYNEQFF
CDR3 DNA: TGCAGCGTTCGTGGCGGCGAACCTTCCTACAATGAGCAGTTCTTC

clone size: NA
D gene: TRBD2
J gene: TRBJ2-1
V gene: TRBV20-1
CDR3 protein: CSGTLAGMNEQFF
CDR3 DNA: TGCAGTGGAACTCTAGCGGGGATGAATGAGCAGTTCTTC

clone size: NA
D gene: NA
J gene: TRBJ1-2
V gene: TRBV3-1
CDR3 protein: CASSHGRGGYTF
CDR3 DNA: TGTGCCAGCAGCCACGGGAGGGGTGGCTACACCTTC

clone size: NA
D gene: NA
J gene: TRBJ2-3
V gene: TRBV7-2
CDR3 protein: CASSLFPGTDTQYF
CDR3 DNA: TGTGCCAGCAGCTTATTTCCCGGAACAGATACGCAGTATTTT

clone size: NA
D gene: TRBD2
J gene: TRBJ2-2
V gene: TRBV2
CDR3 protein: CASSAPGTSGGKNTGELFF
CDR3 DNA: TGTGCCAGCAGTGCCCCCGGGACTAGCGGGGGGAAAAACACCGGGGAGCTGTTTTTT

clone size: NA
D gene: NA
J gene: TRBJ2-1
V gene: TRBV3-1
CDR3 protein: CASNQALISYNEQFF
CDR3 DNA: TGTGCCAGCAACCAAGCCTTAATCTCCTACAATGAGCAGTTCTTC

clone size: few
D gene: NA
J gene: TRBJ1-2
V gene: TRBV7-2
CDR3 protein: CASSLRDGGIGYTF
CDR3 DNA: TGTGCCAGCAGCTTAAGGGACGGGGGCATTGGCTACACCTTC

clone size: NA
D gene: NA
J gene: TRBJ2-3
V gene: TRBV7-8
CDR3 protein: CASSGEMLGAQYF
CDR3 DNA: TGTGCCAGCAGCGGGGAGATGCTCGGTGCGCAGTATTTT

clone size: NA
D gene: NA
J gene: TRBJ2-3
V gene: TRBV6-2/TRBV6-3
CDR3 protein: CASSYSRLGASITDTQYF
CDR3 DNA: TGTGCCAGCAGTTACTCGAGATTAGGGGCTTCTATCACAGATACGCAGTATTTT

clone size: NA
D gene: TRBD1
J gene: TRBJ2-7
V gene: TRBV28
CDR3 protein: CASGQGDSYEQYF
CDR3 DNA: TGTGCCAGCGGACAGGGTGATTCGTACGAGCAGTACTTC

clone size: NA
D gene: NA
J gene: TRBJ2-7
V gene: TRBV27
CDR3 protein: CASSFLGDEQYF
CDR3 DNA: TGTGCCAGCAGTTTCCTTGGAGACGAGCAGTACTTC

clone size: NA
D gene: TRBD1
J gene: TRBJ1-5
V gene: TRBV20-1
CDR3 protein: CSARDPNRGRGQPQHF
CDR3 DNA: TGCAGTGCTAGAGATCCAAACAGGGGGCGCGGGCAGCCCCAGCATTTT

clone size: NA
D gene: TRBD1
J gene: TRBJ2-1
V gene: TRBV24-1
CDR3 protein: CATGDPDRERYNEQFF
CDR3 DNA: TGTGCCACCGGTGATCCGGACAGGGAACGGTACAATGAGCAGTTCTTC

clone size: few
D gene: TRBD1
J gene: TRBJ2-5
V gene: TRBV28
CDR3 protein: CASRLQGEETQYF
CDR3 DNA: TGTGCCAGCAGATTACAGGGGGAAGAGACCCAGTACTTC

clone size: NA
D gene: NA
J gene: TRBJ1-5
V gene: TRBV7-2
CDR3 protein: CASSSRAGDQPQHF
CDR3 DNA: TGTGCCAGCAGCTCTAGGGCAGGGGATCAGCCCCAGCATTTT

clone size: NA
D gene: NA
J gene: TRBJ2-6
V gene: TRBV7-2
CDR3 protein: CASSLGLEGGLLSGANVLTF
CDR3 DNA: TGTGCCAGCAGCTTAGGGTTGGAGGGGGGCCTCCTCTCTGGGGCCAACGTCCTGACTTTC

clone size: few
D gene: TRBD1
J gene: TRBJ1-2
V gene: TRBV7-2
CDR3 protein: CASSRPYKGADNYGYTF
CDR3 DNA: TGTGCCAGCAGCCGGCCCTACAAGGGGGCAGACAACTATGGCTACACCTTC

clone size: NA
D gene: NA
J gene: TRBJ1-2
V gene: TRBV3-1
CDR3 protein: CASSLSTGGVFGYTF
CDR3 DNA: TGTGCCAGCAGCCTCTCGACAGGCGGGGTATTTGGCTACACCTTC

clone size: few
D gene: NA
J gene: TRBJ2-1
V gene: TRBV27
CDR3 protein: CASSPSGGRGYNEQFF
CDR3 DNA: TGTGCCAGCAGTCCCTCCGGTGGCAGGGGTTACAATGAGCAGTTCTTC

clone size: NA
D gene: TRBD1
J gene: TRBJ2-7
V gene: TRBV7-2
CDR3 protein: CASSLGTGGWCEQYF
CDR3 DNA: TGTGCCAGCAGCTTAGGGACAGGGGGCTGGTGCGAGCAGTACTTC

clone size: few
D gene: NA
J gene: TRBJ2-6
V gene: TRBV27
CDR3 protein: CASSRKGAGANVLTF
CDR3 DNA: TGTGCCAGCAGCCGAAAGGGTGCTGGGGCCAACGTCCTGACTTTC

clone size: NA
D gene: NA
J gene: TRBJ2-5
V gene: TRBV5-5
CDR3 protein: CASSTLGGTVETQYF
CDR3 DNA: TGTGCCAGCAGCACCCTCGGGGGGACAGTAGAGACCCAGTACTTC

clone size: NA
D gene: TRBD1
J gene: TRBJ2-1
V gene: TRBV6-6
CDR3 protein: CASSKIPRDRASNEQFF
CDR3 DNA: TGTGCCAGCAGTAAAATCCCCCGGGACAGGGCAAGCAATGAGCAGTTCTTC

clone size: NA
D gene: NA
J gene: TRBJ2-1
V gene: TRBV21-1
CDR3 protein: CACSPRTATSGGASYNEQFF
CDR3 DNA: TGTGCCTGCAGCCCACGGACGGCTACTAGCGGGGGGGCATCCTACAATGAGCAGTTCTTC

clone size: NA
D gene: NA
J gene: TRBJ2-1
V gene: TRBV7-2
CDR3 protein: CASSSLQVYNEQFF
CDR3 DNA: TGTGCCAGCAGCTCTCTTCAGGTCTACAATGAGCAGTTCTTC

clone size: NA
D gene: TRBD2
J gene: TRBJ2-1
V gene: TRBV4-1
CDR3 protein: CASSPGTSGGGSYNEQFF
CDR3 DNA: TGCGCCAGCAGCCCCGGGACTAGCGGGGGGGGCTCCTACAATGAGCAGTTCTTC

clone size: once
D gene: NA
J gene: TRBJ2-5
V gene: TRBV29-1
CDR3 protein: CSVDDGTGETLYF
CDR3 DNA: TGCAGCGTTGACGACGGAACGGGAGAGACCCTGTACTTC